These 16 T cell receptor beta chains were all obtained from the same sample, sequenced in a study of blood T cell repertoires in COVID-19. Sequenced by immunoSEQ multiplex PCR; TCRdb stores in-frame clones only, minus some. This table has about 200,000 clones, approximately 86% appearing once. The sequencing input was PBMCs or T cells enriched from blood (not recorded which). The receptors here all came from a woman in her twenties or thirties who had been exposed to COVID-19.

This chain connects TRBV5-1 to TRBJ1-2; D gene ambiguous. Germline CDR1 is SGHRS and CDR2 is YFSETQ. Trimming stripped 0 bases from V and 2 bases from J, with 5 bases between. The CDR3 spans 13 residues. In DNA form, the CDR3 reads TGCGCCAGCAGCTTGGGTGAGAACTATGGCTACACCTTC. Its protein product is CASSLGENYGYTF.

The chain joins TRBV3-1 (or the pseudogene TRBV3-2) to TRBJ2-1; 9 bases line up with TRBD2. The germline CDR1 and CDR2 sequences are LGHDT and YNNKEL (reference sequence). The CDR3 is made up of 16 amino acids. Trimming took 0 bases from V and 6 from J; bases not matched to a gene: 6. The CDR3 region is CASSQDMGLATNEQFF. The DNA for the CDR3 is TGTGCCAGCAGCCAAGATATGGGACTAGCTACCAATGAGCAGTTCTTC.

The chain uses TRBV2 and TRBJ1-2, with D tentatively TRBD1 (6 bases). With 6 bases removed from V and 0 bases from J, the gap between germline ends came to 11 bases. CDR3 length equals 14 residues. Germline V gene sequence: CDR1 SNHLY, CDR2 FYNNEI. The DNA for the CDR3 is TGTGCCAGCAGCCAACAGGGAGCTAACTATGGCTACACCTTC. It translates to CASSQQGANYGYTF.

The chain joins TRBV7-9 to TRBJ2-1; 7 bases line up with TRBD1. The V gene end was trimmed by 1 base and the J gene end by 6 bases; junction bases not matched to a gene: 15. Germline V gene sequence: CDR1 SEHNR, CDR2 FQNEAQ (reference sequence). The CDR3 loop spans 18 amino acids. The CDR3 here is CASSLGGARDSPGNEQFF. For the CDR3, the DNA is TGTGCCAGCAGCTTAGGGGGAGCACGGGACAGCCCTGGCAATGAGCAGTTCTTC.

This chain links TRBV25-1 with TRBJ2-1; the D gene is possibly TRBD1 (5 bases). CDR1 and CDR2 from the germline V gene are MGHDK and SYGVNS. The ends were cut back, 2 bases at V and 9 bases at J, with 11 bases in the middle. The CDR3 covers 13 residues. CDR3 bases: TGTGCCAGCAGTGAAGTGGGGCTGATTGAGCAGTTCTTC. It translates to CASSEVGLIEQFF. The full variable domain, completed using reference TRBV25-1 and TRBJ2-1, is EADIYQTPRYLVIGTGKKITLECSQTMGHDKMYWYQQDPGMELHLIHYSYGVNSTEKGDLSSESTVSRIRTEHFPLTLESARPSHTSQYLCASSEVGLIEQFFGPGTRLTVL.

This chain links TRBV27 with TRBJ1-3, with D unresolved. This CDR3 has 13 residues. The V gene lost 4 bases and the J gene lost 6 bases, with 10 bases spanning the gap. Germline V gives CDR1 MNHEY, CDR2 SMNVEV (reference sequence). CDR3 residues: CASSSLPLNTIYF. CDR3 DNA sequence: TGTGCCAGCAGTTCTCTCCCCTTAAACACCATATATTTT.

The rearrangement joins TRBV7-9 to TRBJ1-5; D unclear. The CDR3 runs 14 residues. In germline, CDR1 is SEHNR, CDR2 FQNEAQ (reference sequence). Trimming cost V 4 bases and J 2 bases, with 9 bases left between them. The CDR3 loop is CASSSLEGNQPQHF. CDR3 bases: TGTGCCAGCAGCTCGCTGGAGGGCAATCAGCCCCAGCATTTT.

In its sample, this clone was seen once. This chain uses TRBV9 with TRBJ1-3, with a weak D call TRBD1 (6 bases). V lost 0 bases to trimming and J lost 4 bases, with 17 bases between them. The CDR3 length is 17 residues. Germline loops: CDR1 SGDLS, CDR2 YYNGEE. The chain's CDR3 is CASSVAVMRGSGNTIYF. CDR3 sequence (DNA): TGTGCCAGCAGCGTAGCCGTAATGAGGGGGAGCGGAAACACCATATATTTT. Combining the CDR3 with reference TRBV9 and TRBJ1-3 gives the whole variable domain DSGVTQTPKHLITATGQRVTLRCSPRSGDLSVYWYQQSLDQGLQFLIQYYNGEERAKGNILERFSAQQFPDLHSELNLSSLELGDSALYFCASSVAVMRGSGNTIYFGEGSWLTVV.

The CDR3 DNA reads TGTGCCAGCAGCAAACTATACAGGGTGTCGCCCCAGCATTTT. Amino acids: CASSKLYRVSPQHF. The chain carries TRBV21-1 and TRBJ1-5; TRBD1 was called by the table and not checked on the DNA. TRBV21-1 is described as a pseudogene. This CDR3 is built from 14 residues.

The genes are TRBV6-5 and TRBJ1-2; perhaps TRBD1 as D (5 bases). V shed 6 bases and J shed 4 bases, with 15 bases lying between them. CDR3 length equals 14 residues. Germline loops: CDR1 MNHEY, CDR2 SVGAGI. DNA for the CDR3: TGTGCCAGCAGACCTCGTGGGGCAGGCTATGGCTACACCTTC. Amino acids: CASRPRGAGYGYTF.

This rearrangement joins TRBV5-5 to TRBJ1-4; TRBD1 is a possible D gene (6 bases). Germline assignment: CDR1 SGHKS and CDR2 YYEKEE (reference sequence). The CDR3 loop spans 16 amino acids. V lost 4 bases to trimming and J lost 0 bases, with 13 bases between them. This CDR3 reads CASSVGGRATNEKLFF. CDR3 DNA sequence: TGTGCCAGCAGCGTAGGGGGACGGGCAACTAATGAAAAACTGTTTTTT.

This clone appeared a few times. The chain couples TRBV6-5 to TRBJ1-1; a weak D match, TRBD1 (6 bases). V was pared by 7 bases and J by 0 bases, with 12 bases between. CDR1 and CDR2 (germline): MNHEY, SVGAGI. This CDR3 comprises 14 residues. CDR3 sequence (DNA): TGTGCCAGCATACAGGGTACTCTGAACACTGAAGCTTTCTTT. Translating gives CASIQGTLNTEAFF.

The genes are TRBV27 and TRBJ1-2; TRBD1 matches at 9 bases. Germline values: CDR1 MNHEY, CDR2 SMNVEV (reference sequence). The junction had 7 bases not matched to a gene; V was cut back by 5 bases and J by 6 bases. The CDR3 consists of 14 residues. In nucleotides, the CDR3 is TGTGCCAGCAGTCCAAACAGGGGGCAGAATGGCTACACCTTC. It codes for CASSPNRGQNGYTF.

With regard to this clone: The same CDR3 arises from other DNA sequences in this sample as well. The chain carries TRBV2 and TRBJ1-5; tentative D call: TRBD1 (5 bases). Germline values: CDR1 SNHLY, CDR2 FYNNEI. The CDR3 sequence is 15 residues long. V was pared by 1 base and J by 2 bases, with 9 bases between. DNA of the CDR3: TGTGCCAGCAGTGAAGAGGGGTTCGGCAATCAGCCCCAGCATTTT. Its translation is CASSEEGFGNQPQHF.

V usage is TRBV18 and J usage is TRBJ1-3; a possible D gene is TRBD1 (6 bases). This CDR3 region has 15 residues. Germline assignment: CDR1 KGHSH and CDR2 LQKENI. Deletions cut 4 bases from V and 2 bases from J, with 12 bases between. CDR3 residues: CASSQKDSPGNTIYF. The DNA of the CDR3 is TGTGCCAGCTCACAAAAGGACAGTCCTGGAAACACCATATATTTT.

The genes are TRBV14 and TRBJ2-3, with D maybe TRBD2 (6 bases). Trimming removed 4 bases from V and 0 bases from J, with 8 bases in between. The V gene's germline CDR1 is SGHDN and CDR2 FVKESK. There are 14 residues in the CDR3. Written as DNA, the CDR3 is TGTGCCAGCAGCCTCGGACTAAGCACAGATACGCAGTATTTT. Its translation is CASSLGLSTDTQYF.